This T cell receptor beta chain was observed in a study of blood T cell repertoires in COVID-19 (dated by TCRdb to about 2020). Looking at the study overall: Collaborator samples came from the United States, Italy and Spain and covered acute and convalescent phases of COVID-19. The prospective study material was composed of cDNA or gDNA derived from T cells, B-cell-depleted T cells, or PBMCs. The repertoires were released in a freely available public database meant as a resource for research on the immune response to SARS-CoV-2. HLA class I and class II types, where available, came from metadata supplied by the sample provider rather than from assay-based typing. The sample metadata nearly always contained a de-identified subject ID, COVID-19 status, age in years and sex. Subjects who had been exposed to COVID-19, were actively infected with it, or had recovered from it provided the deeply sampled blood TCRbeta repertoires that made up the dataset. The samples were drawn from the first 160 participants of the ongoing ImmuneRACE study and from some 1,300 subjects provided by 6 global collaborators. Paper-wide results and their limitations: The amount of clinical and demographic metadata varied by source and participant and was provided uncurated.

Each collaborating institution followed its own protocols to collect whole blood in K2EDTA tubes. For TCRbeta analysis, collaborator samples were shipped as frozen whole blood, as isolated PBMCs, or as DNA extracted from either sample type. TCRbeta CDR3 regions were amplified from genomic DNA by means of the immunoSEQ Assay, a bias-controlled multiplex PCR. The source study handled its data this way. The number of nucleated cells in each sample was estimated from the amplification of reference gene primers within the assay. To quantify the absolute abundance of each unique TCRbeta CDR3 rearrangement, sequence reads were collapsed and filtered. For each sample, productive Simpson clonality was calculated by taking the square root of Simpson's diversity index across productive rearrangements. The clones in this table, taken by TCRdb from immuneACCESS, are in-frame only. Not every clone is retained; where verified, under half of the shortfall comes from an unresolved V gene, and the cause of the rest is unknown. V and J calls plus clone size are reproduced from that table; the DNA served to infer D and trimming. In this sample the table shows roughly 76,000 clones, more than 85% of which occur a single time. In total, the top ten clones hold 14% of the sample.

The cysteine opens and the phenylalanine closes a CDR3 of 12 amino acids. The sequence is cut down to CDR3 DNA, 36 bases in frame from base 1. The V end loses 6 bases and the J end loses 5 bases, and a stretch of 10 bases separates them. Per the germline V gene, MDHEN is the CDR1 and SYDVKM is the CDR2. Only one count was recorded for this clone. The target of this receptor is not known. No much larger clone exists at a distance of one base, and base qualities are not known. Recombination linked TRBV28 to TRBJ1-1; TRBD1 could be the D gene, as 5 bases match. The specimen was peripheral blood. This TCR came from a man aged 65-85 years with active or convalescent COVID-19. The nucleotide sequence reads TGTGCCAGCAGAAAGGGGTGGACTGAAGCTTTCTTT. It encodes CASRKGWTEAFF.